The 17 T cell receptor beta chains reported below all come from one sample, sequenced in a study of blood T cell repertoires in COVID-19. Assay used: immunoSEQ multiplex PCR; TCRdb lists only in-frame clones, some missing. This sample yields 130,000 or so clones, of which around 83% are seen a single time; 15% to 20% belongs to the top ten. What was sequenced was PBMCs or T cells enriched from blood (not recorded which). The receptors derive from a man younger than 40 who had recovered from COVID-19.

CDR3 sequence (DNA): TGTGCCAGCAGCCTCTCCACAGACCATGAGCAGTTCTTC. The encoded protein is CASSLSTDHEQFF. The gene calls are TRBV3-1 (or the pseudogene TRBV3-2) and TRBJ2-1; D unclear. V was shortened by 4 bases and J by 8 bases, with 12 bases between the two germline ends. The CDR3 is made up of 13 amino acids. Germline V gene lookup returns CDR1 LGHDT and CDR2 YNNKEL (reference sequence).

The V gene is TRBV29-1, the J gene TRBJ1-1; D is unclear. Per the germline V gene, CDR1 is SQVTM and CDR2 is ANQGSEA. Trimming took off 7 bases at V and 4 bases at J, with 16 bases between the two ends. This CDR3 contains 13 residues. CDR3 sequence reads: CSAEGIGSTEAFF. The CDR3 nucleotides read TGCAGCGCCGAAGGGATAGGGAGCACTGAAGCTTTCTTT.

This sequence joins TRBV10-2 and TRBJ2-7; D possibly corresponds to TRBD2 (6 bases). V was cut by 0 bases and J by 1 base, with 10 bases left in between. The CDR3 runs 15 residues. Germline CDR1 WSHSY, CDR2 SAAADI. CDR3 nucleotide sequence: TGCGCCAGCAGTGAGTCTTCCGGGAGTTCCTACGAGCAGTACTTC. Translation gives CASSESSGSSYEQYF.

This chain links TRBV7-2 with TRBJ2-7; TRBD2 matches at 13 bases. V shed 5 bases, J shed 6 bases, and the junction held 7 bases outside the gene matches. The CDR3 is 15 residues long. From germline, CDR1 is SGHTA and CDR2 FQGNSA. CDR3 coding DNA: TGTGCCAGCAGCCCAAGGACTAGCGGGAGAGGCGAGCAGTACTTC. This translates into CASSPRTSGRGEQYF. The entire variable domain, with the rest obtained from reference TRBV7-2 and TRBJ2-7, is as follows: GAGVSQSPSNKVTEKGKDVELRCDPISGHTALYWYRQSLGQGLEFLIYFQGNSAPDKSGLPSDRFSAERTGGSVSTLTIQRTQQEDSAVYLCASSPRTSGRGEQYFGPGTRLTVT.

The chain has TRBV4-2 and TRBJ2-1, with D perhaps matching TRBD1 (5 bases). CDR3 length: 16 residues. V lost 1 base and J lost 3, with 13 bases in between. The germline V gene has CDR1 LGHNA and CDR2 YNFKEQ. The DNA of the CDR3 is TGTGCCAGCAGCCAAGGGGGCCTTACCAACTACAATGAGCAGTTCTTC. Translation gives CASSQGGLTNYNEQFF.

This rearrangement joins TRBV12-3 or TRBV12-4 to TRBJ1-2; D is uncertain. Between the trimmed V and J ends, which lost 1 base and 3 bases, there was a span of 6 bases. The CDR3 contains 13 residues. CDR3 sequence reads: CASSLGRHYGYTF. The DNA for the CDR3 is TGTGCCAGCAGTTTAGGGCGGCACTATGGCTACACCTTC.

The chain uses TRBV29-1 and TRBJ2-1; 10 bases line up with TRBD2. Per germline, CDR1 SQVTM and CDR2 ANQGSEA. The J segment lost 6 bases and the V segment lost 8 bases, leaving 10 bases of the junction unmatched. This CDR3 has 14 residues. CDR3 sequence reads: CSYRGASGSNEQFF. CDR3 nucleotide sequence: TGCAGCTACAGGGGGGCTAGCGGGAGCAATGAGCAGTTCTTC.

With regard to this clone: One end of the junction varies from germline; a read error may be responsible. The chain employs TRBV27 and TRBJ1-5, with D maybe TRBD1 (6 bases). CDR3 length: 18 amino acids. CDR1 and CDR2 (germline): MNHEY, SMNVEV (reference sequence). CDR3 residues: CASSPRADSLISNRPQHF. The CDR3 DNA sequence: TGTGCCAGCAGCCCCAGGGCGGACAGCCTAATTAGCAATCGGCCCCAGCATTTT.

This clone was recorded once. The CDR3 sequence: CSVGTSSYNEQFF. The CDR3 nucleotides read TGCAGCGTCGGGACTAGTTCCTACAATGAGCAGTTCTTC. The J gene is TRBJ2-1, the V gene TRBV29-1, with 8 bases identical to TRBD2. Germline CDR1 SQVTM, CDR2 ANQGSEA. The CDR3 covers 13 residues. V dropped 6 bases and J dropped 1; count of bases not matched to a gene: 2.

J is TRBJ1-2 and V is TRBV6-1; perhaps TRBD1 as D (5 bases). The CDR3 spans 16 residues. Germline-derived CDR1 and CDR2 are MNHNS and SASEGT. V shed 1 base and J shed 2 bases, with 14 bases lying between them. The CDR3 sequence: CASSEGRGDPNYGYTF. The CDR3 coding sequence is TGTGCCAGCAGTGAAGGTCGGGGGGACCCCAACTATGGCTACACCTTC.

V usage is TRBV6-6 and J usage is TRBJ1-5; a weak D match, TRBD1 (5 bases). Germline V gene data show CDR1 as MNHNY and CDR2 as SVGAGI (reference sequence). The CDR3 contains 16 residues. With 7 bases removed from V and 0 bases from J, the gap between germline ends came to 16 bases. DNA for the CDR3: TGTGCCAGCACCTTGACAGAAACGTATAGCAATCAGCCCCAGCATTTT. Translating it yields CASTLTETYSNQPQHF.

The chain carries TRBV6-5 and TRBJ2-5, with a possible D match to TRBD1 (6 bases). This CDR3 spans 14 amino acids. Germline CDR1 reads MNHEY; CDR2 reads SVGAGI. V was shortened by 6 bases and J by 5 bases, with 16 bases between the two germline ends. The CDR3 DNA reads TGTGCCAGCAGCCTCAGGGGCCCACCGGAGACCCAGTACTTC. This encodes CASSLRGPPETQYF.

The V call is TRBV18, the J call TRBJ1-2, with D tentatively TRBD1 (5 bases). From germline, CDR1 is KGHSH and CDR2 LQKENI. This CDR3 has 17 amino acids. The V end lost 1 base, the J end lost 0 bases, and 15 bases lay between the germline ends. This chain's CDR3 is CASSPLPTAQANYGYTF. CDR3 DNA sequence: TGTGCCAGCTCACCACTACCGACAGCCCAAGCTAACTATGGCTACACCTTC.

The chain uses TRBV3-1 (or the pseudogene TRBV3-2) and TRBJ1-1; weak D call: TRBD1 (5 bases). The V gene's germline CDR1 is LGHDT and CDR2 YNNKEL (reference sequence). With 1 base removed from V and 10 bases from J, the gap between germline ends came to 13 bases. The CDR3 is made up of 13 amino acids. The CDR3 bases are TGTGCCAGCAGCCAAGGGCGGGGGAAGGGAGCTTTCTTT. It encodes CASSQGRGKGAFF.

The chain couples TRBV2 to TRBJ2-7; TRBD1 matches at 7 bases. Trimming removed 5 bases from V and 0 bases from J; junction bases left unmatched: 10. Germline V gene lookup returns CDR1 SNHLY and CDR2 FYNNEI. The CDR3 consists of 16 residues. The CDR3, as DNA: TGTGCCAGCAGTAACCTCTTGGACAGGAGCTCCTACGAGCAGTACGTC. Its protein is CASSNLLDRSSYEQYV.

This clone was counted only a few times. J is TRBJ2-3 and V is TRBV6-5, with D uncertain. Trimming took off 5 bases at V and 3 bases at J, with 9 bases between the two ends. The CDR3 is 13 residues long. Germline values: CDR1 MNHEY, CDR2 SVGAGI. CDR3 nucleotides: TGTGCCAGCAGTCCTCCGGTTACAGATACGCAGTATTTT. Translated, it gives CASSPPVTDTQYF.

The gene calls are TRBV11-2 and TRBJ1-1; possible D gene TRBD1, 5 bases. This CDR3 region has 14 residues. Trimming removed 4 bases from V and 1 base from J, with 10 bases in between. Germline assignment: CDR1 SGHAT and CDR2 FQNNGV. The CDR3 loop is CASSSGLANTEAFF. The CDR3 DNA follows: TGTGCCAGCAGCTCGGGACTCGCGAACACTGAAGCTTTCTTT.